A single T cell receptor beta chain is shown here with its context. Its cognate antigen is unknown. This entry comes from a study of T cells after yellow fever vaccination. Study-level points and caveats: FACS-sorted repertoires might harbor abundant contaminating clonotypes from the bulk population. A limited proportion of clonotypes was detected within both the CD4 and CD8 compartments.

Germline V CDR1 and CDR2: DFQATT, SNEGSKA (reference sequence). The V gene lost 6 bases and the J gene lost 0 bases, with 9 bases spanning the gap. The length of the CDR3 is 13 residues. MiXCR, applied by TCRdb to the 5' RACE reads, yields one record per CDR3 protein. The sample lists about 350,000 distinct CDR3 sequences; 11% were seen once. Sequencing was performed on PBMCs, taken on the day of the first yellow fever vaccination. This sequence was found in a man between 18 and 35 years old who received the YFV17D yellow fever vaccine. The chain has TRBV20-1 and TRBJ1-5; perhaps TRBD1 as D (5 bases). This chain's CDR3 is CSAQDTSNQPQHF. For the CDR3, the DNA is TGCAGTGCCCAGGACACTAGCAATCAGCCCCAGCATTTT.